Here is one TCR beta chain with its context. Its antigen is currently unknown. TCRdb reprocessed the RT-PCR reads via MiXCR and lists one record per CDR3 protein. The sample lists around 710,000 distinct CDR3 sequences, around 14% seen once, with around 7.3% in the top ten. The data belong to a study of response to subunit inactivated influenza vaccine. Whole-study findings and limits: Each seasonal influenza vaccination, the authors suggested, recruits few new T cells.

The germline V gene has CDR1 SGHRS and CDR2 YFSETQ. The CDR3 loop spans 17 amino acids. V shed 0 bases, J shed 5 bases, and the junction held 9 bases outside the gene matches. This sample comprised PBMCs from blood, obtained roughly 15 days before vaccination. The receptor comes from a man aged 50-60 years who received an inactivated influenza vaccine. The chain combines TRBV5-1 with TRBJ2-3; 10 nucleotides line up with TRBD2. CDR3 coding DNA: TGCGCCAGCAGCTTGGGGGCTAGCGGGAGACCTTTAGATACGCAGTATTTT. Translated: CASSLGASGRPLDTQYF.